This entry lists 9 T cell receptor beta chains sequenced from one sample in a study of a mutant IDH1 vaccine in newly diagnosed glioma (dated by TCRdb to the early 2020s). Their specific antigens are unknown. Libraries were made using the immunoSEQ multiplex PCR assay. Imported from immuneACCESS, the table was reduced by TCRdb to in-frame sequences with V and J called. These copies leave out some clones; in studies compared against another copy, an unresolved V gene accounts for under half, and the cause of the remainder is not known. Present in this sample are tens of thousands of clones, less than 90% of which were seen just once. The top ten constitute around 4.6% of the sample. The sample's time point label is to be understood as: week 35, safety follow-up. Every vaccine dose consisted of 300 ug of a 20-mer mutant IDH1 peptide in Montanide, administered subcutaneously together with topical imiquimod.

The input for sequencing was PBMCs, taken from a glioma patient whose treatment included an IDH1 peptide vaccine. All receptors come from a man aged 25-40 years with glioma.

This sequence joins TRBV28 and TRBJ2-1; 8 bases match TRBD1. The V gene's germline CDR1 is MDHEN and CDR2 SYDVKM. V lost 2 bases, J lost 3 bases, and 12 bases stayed unmatched. This CDR3 is built from 18 residues. CDR3 coding DNA: TGTGCCAGCAGTTTACGGAACGCAGGGGGCAAGGTCTACAATGAGCAGTTCTTC. Protein sequence: CASSLRNAGGKVYNEQFF.

The CDR3 bases are TGTGCCAGCAGCTTCAGCCTCAACAATGAGCAGTTCTTC. Protein sequence: CASSFSLNNEQFF. This rearrangement joins TRBV7-9 to TRBJ2-1; D not resolved. V lost 3 bases and J lost 5, with 8 bases in between. Looked up from germline, CDR1 is SEHNR and CDR2 is FQNEAQ (reference sequence). This CDR3 contains 13 residues.

The rearrangement links TRBV18 to TRBJ1-2; 12 nucleotides line up with TRBD1. The V gene end was trimmed by 1 base and the J gene end by 6 bases; junction bases not matched to a gene: 12. CDR3 size: 18 residues. Germline V lookup: CDR1 KGHSH, CDR2 LQKENI. Here the CDR3 DNA reads TGTGCCAGCTCACCACAATCCAAACCGGGACAGGGGGCGAATGGCTACACCTTC. Its protein product is CASSPQSKPGQGANGYTF.

The chain uses TRBV15 and TRBJ2-7, with 7 positions matching TRBD1. V was clipped by 0 bases and J by 4 bases; unmatched bases: 6. CDR3 length equals 15 residues. Germline V gene sequence: CDR1 LNHNV, CDR2 YYDKDF (reference sequence). The CDR3 DNA is TGTGCCACCAGCAGAGAGAGGGGGCGCGTTTACGAGCAGTACTTC. The encoded protein is CATSRERGRVYEQYF.

The V call is TRBV2, the J call TRBJ2-7, with 10 bases matching TRBD1. J gave up 4 bases and V 5 bases, and 11 bases lay outside the gene matches. The CDR3 length is 16 residues. Germline V gene data show CDR1 as SNHLY and CDR2 as FYNNEI. The CDR3 DNA is TGTGCCAGCAGTCTATATGGACAGGGGGTACGTTACGAGCAGTACTTC. Its protein is CASSLYGQGVRYEQYF.

The chain carries TRBV5-1 and TRBJ2-3, with TRBD2 identical over 7 bases. Germline assignment: CDR1 SGHRS and CDR2 YFSETQ. V lost 3 bases to trimming and J lost 2 bases; unmatched junction nucleotides: 9. This CDR3 region has 16 residues. The CDR3 region is CASSYPEGRATDTQYF. As DNA, the CDR3 is TGCGCCAGCAGCTACCCCGAGGGGAGGGCCACAGATACGCAGTATTTT.

The chain uses TRBV10-2 and TRBJ1-2; the D gene is possibly TRBD1 (6 bases). CDR1 and CDR2 (germline): WSHSY, SAAADI. Trimming left V 3 bases short and J 4 bases short, with 21 bases between. The CDR3 covers 17 residues. As DNA, the CDR3 is TGCGCCAGCAGTGACGGGGCAGGGGCCCGACTTGGCTATGGCTACACCTTC. This translates into CASSDGAGARLGYGYTF.

This chain uses TRBV9 with TRBJ2-1; possibly TRBD1 or TRBD2 for D (6 bases each). Looked up from germline, CDR1 is SGDLS and CDR2 is YYNGEE. The ends were cut back, 4 bases at V and 7 bases at J, with 21 bases in the middle. This CDR3 has 16 amino acids. CDR3 DNA sequence: TGTGCCAGCAGCCCGAGGGGGGCAGGGCGGGGAAATGAGCAGTTCTTC. This codes for CASSPRGAGRGNEQFF.

This chain links TRBV27 with TRBJ2-2; D is possibly TRBD2 (5 bases). V lost 7 bases to trimming and J lost 4 bases, with 19 bases between them. Germline lookup yields CDR1 MNHEY and CDR2 SMNVEV (reference sequence). The CDR3 totals 16 residues. The CDR3 DNA reads TGTGCCAGCACCCGGGGTCCGGGCTTCGGCACCGGGGAGCTGTTTTTT. Residues: CASTRGPGFGTGELFF.